The T cell receptor beta chain under discussion was sequenced for a study of blood T cell repertoires in COVID-19 (dated by TCRdb to the early 2020s). Regarding the complete study: Collaborator samples came from the United States, Italy and Spain and covered acute and convalescent phases of COVID-19. The material from the prospective study consisted of cDNA or gDNA derived from T cells, B-cell-depleted T cells, or PBMCs. Deeply sampled blood TCRbeta repertoires from subjects exposed to, actively infected with, or recovered from COVID-19 were included in the dataset. A freely available public database, intended as a resource for researchers studying the immune response to SARS-CoV-2, is where the repertoires were released. The samples were drawn from the first 160 participants of the ongoing ImmuneRACE study and from more than 1,000 subjects provided by 6 global collaborators. The sample metadata nearly always contained a de-identified subject ID, COVID-19 status, age in years and sex. Where available, HLA class I and class II types were obtained from metadata supplied by the sample provider rather than from assay-based typing.

TCRbeta CDR3 regions were amplified from genomic DNA by means of the immunoSEQ Assay, a bias-controlled multiplex PCR. The authors processed their data as follows. The number of nucleated cells in each sample was estimated from the amplification of reference gene primers within the assay. Sequence reads were collapsed and filtered to measure the absolute abundance of every unique TCRbeta CDR3 rearrangement. For each sample, productive Simpson clonality was calculated as the square root of Simpson's diversity index over productive rearrangements. TCRdb holds this immuneACCESS table with in-frame rearrangements only. Some clones are missing; in checked studies, unresolved V genes explain under half, and the rest has no known cause. D and trimming come from the DNA, and the V and J calls and clone size come from that table. The sample has over 50,000 clones on record, approximately 86% of them singletons. Together, the top ten hold about 10% of the sample.

There are a few counts of this clone. No cognate antigen has been identified for it. The record has no base qualities; no much larger clone is one base away. The collaborating institutions used their own protocols to collect whole blood in K2EDTA tubes. For TCRbeta analysis, collaborators shipped samples as frozen whole blood, isolated PBMCs, or DNA extracted from either of those sample types. CDR1 and CDR2 are read off the germline V gene as MNHEY and SVGEGT. Deletion took 2 bases off V and 5 bases off J, with a span of 10 bases between the germline ends. The CDR3, from cysteine to phenylalanine, totals 14 residues. The entry retains the CDR3 DNA only, 42 bases that are in frame from base 1. On the study overall, not on this receptor specifically: Clinical and demographic metadata were provided uncurated, with the amount varying by source and participant.

The sample taken for sequencing was peripheral blood. This receptor was obtained from a man between 65 and 85 years old with active COVID-19. The rearrangement combines TRBV6-2 or TRBV6-3 with TRBJ1-5; the D gene lacks a confident call. The DNA sequence is TGTGCCAGCAGTTACGGGGAGGAGTATCAGCCCCAGCATTTT. Translated, this is CASSYGEEYQPQHF.